This T cell receptor beta chain was documented in a study of naive and memory T cell subsets. General study points: Expression changes during T cell differentiation may affect RNA-based TCR counts. Especially in CD8 cells, naive repertoires contained a few larger clonotypes, possibly CD45RA-re-expressing memory cells.

The beta constant-region primer was an equimolar mix of two oligonucleotides covering TRBC1 and TRBC2. The ligated cDNA underwent four PCR rounds using SP2 and nested alpha and beta constant-region primers. TCRdb used MiXCR to reprocess the UMI-ligation and nested PCR reads, holding one entry per CDR3 protein. The sample holds roughly 99,000 distinct CDR3 sequences, about 11% seen once. Cells stained for CD3, CD4, CD8, CD45RA and CD27 were sorted into four subsets. A remark on this clonotype: Its cognate antigen is unknown.

The sample was naive CD4+ T cells from blood. The receptor's source is a human donor in good health.

CDR3 protein: CASSARTSGITYEQYF. The CDR3 DNA sequence: TGTGCCAGCAGTGCGCGGACTAGCGGGATTACCTACGAGCAGTACTTC. The V gene is TRBV28, the J gene TRBJ2-7; TRBD2 agrees at 12 bases. Germline loops: CDR1 MDHEN, CDR2 SYDVKM. The CDR3 is 16 residues long. The V segment lost 5 bases and the J segment 2 bases; nucleotides outside the gene matches: 7.